This TCR beta chain comes out of a study of tumor-infiltrating lymphocytes in primary liver carcinoma. Looking at the study overall: The patients presented with primary liver carcinoma, which was managed through surgical resection.

The input was 450 to 550 ng total RNA; TCR beta cDNA was made from it with a constant-region primer. Three nested multiplex PCR rounds of slightly modified ARM-PCR generated TCR beta libraries. The first two PCR rounds used TRBV1-TRBV30 forward primers with a C-beta reverse primer, roughly 10 cycles each. TCRdb re-derived calls from the multiplex PCR reads in MiXCR, one entry per CDR3 protein. The repertoire holds 190,000 or so distinct CDR3 sequences, roughly two thirds seen once, with roughly 7% in the top ten. This CDR3 has 20 amino acids. Per germline, CDR1 SGHVS and CDR2 FQNEAQ. In regard to this clonotype: The antigen is unknown. Possible read error: a much larger clone is one base away.

The study extracted blood RNA from unsorted whole blood and also extracted germline DNA. General study results and limits: It was in tumors, not blood, that the top-250-clone fraction was significantly higher (p = 0.039).

The origin of this receptor is a woman aged 55-70 years with primary liver carcinoma and hepatitis B virus infection. J is TRBJ2-2 and V is TRBV7-8, with TRBD2 identical over 12 bases. The sequenced sample consisted of peripheral blood. The CDR3 bases are TGTGCCAACAGCCCCAAAAGGGGCCTAGCGGGAGGGCCTAGCACCGGGGAGCTGTTTTTT. This sequence encodes CANSPKRGLAGGPSTGELFF. Full variable domain (rest looked up from reference TRBV7-8 and TRBJ2-2): GAGVSQSPRYKVAKRGQDVALRCDPISGHVSLFWYQQALGQGPEFLTYFQNEAQLDKSGLPSDRFFAERPEGSVSTLKIQRTQQEDSAVYLCANSPKRGLAGGPSTGELFFGEGSRLTVL.